These 18 T cell receptor beta chains were sequenced from one sample in a study of blood T cell repertoires in COVID-19. Profiled with immunoSEQ multiplex PCR; TCRdb holds only in-frame clones, not every one. This table has 100,000 to 150,000 clones, more than 65% appearing once. The sequencing input was peripheral blood. All receptors come from a woman aged 70-85 years with acute or convalescent COVID-19.

In this sample, this clone turned up once. CDR3 nucleotide sequence: TGTGCCAGCGTAAGAGAGCCGGGACAGGGGGTGAGCTACACCTTC. Its translation: CASVREPGQGVSYTF. The chain recombines TRBV2 with TRBJ1-2, with 11 bases fitting TRBD1. The CDR3 loop spans 15 amino acids. Trimming at V came to 8 bases and at J to 9 bases, leaving 14 bases not matched to a gene. Germline lookup yields CDR1 SNHLY and CDR2 FYNNEI.

V gene TRBV6-5 combines with J gene TRBJ1-5; D uncertain. The CDR3 consists of 16 residues. V dropped 0 bases and J dropped 0 bases, with 9 bases sitting between them. Germline-derived CDR1 and CDR2 are MNHEY and SVGAGI. This CDR3 is CASSYSNPYSNQPQHF. Written as DNA, the CDR3 is TGTGCCAGCAGTTACTCGAACCCCTATAGCAATCAGCCCCAGCATTTT.

In regard to this clone: This may be a read error: a much more frequent sequence differs by one nucleotide. The chain has TRBV11-3 and TRBJ1-1; 10 bases are a match to TRBD1. The CDR3 has 14 residues. From germline, CDR1 is SGHNT and CDR2 YENEEA. V shed 5 bases, J shed 1 base, and the junction held 1 base outside the gene matches. The CDR3 region has the DNA TGTGCCAGCAGCCGGGACAGGGGGAACACTGAAGCTTTCTTT. Its translation: CASSRDRGNTEAFF.

V gene TRBV28 combines with J gene TRBJ1-2, with unresolved D. Germline V gives CDR1 MDHEN, CDR2 SYDVKM. The V end lost 3 bases, the J end lost 3 bases, and 8 bases lay between the germline ends. This CDR3 contains 13 residues. This CDR3 reads CASSLNSYYGYTF. The DNA of the CDR3 is TGTGCCAGCAGTTTGAACAGCTACTATGGCTACACCTTC.

This clone was counted between two and nine times. The chain carries TRBV9 and TRBJ2-3, with TRBD2 identical over 9 bases. V shed 4 bases, J shed 2 bases, and the junction held 5 bases outside the gene matches. Germline V gene lookup returns CDR1 SGDLS and CDR2 YYNGEE. The CDR3 covers 15 residues. The CDR3 loop is CASSPIAGATDTQYF. The CDR3 region has the DNA TGTGCCAGCAGCCCGATAGCGGGGGCCACAGATACGCAGTATTTT.

In this sample, this clone turned up a few times. V gene TRBV6-5 combines with J gene TRBJ2-7, with 10 bases matching TRBD1. This CDR3 has 15 residues. Germline lookup yields CDR1 MNHEY and CDR2 SVGAGI. V was clipped by 8 bases and J by 2 bases; unmatched bases: 9. The CDR3 sequence: CASLSTDRGAYEQYF. CDR3 bases: TGTGCCAGCCTATCTACGGACAGGGGGGCCTACGAGCAGTACTTC.

This clone was seen more than once but under ten times. The chain combines TRBV6-1 with TRBJ2-7; 7 bases are shared with TRBD1. Unmatched junction bases numbered 4, after V lost 3 bases and J lost 5 bases. CDR1 MNHNS and CDR2 SASEGT come from the germline V gene. This CDR3 has 13 amino acids. CDR3 coding DNA: TGTGCCAGCAGTGACCTGACAGGGAACGAGCAGTACTTC. It specifies CASSDLTGNEQYF.

This clone occurred many times. V usage is TRBV11-2 and J usage is TRBJ2-5; D perhaps matches TRBD2 (7 bases). The V gene's germline CDR1 is SGHAT and CDR2 FQNNGV. The CDR3 runs to 16 residues. Trimming removed 4 bases from V and 5 bases from J, with 20 bases in between. The CDR3 spells CASSSWFGGRDETQYF. CDR3 sequence (DNA): TGTGCCAGCAGCTCGTGGTTCGGGGGGCGGGATGAGACCCAGTACTTC.

The rearrangement links TRBV12-3 or TRBV12-4 to TRBJ2-1; 8 bases fit TRBD1. The V gene end was trimmed by 6 bases and the J gene end by 15 bases; junction bases not matched to a gene: 13. The CDR3 extends over 13 amino acids. The CDR3 DNA follows: TGTGCCAGCAGCGAAAGGATCCAGGGGGCAGGGTTCTTC. Protein sequence: CASSERIQGAGFF.

There are a few counts of this clone. This chain connects TRBV9 to TRBJ1-2; 9 bases map to TRBD1. CDR3 length: 16 residues. Trimming cost V 7 bases and J 8 bases; bases outside gene matches: 18. Germline values: CDR1 SGDLS, CDR2 YYNGEE. The CDR3 coding sequence is TGTGCCAGCTCGCCCTCTCCCGGGACAGGGACGTTCGGCTACACCTTC. This sequence encodes CASSPSPGTGTFGYTF.

The chain joins TRBV28 to TRBJ1-6, with D unclear. The CDR3 has 14 residues. CDR1 is MDHEN and CDR2 is SYDVKM in the germline V gene. Trimming cost V 10 bases and J 3 bases, with 13 bases left between them. The DNA of the CDR3 is TGTGCCACCAATTTACAGATCTATAATTCACCCCTCCACTTT. This encodes CATNLQIYNSPLHF.

There are a few counts of this clone. The chain carries TRBV6-5 and TRBJ2-5, with unresolved D. This CDR3 spans 13 amino acids. Trimming took off 6 bases at V and 0 bases at J, with 8 bases between the two ends. Germline V CDR1 and CDR2: MNHEY, SVGAGI. The CDR3 DNA follows: TGTGCCAGCAGGCGGAGTGACCAAGAGACCCAGTACTTC. This translates into CASRRSDQETQYF.

V is TRBV7-8 and J is TRBJ2-5; 7 nucleotides agree with TRBD1. There are 13 residues in the CDR3. CDR1 is SGHVS, CDR2 FQNEAQ, per germline. The junction had 2 bases not matched to a gene; V was cut back by 5 bases and J by 2 bases. CDR3 DNA sequence: TGTGCCAGCAGCCGGGACAGACAAGAGACCCAGTACTTC. Translated, it gives CASSRDRQETQYF.

The rearrangement joins TRBV12-3 or TRBV12-4 to TRBJ1-5; D gene unclear. V gave up 5 bases and J gave up 9 bases, with 14 bases separating them. The CDR3 contains 13 residues. This CDR3 is CASSPSTWAPQHF. The CDR3 DNA reads as TGTGCCAGCAGTCCGAGCACCTGGGCGCCCCAGCATTTT.

This clone was seen only a few times. Other nucleotide sequences from this sample produce the same CDR3. The chain carries TRBV5-4 and TRBJ1-5; tentative D call: TRBD1 (6 bases). Germline CDR1 SGHNT, CDR2 YYREEE (reference sequence). The CDR3 runs to 15 residues. V was clipped by 2 bases and J by 1 base, with 10 bases between them. CDR3 in amino acids: CASSFGGGSNQPQHF. CDR3 nucleotide sequence: TGTGCCAGCAGCTTTGGCGGGGGCAGCAATCAGCCCCAGCATTTT.

As to this clone: The germline gene is not matched at one end of the junction; a read error may be the cause. The chain links TRBV6-6 to TRBJ2-7; no firm D call. This CDR3 spans 11 amino acids. Germline CDR1 is MNHNY and CDR2 is SVGAGI (reference sequence). The CDR3 spells CASSYSDEQYF. The CDR3 DNA follows: TGTGCCAGCAGTTACTCCGACGAGCAGTACTTC.

A few counts support this clone. This chain uses TRBV19 with TRBJ2-7; TRBD1 might be the D (6 bases). The CDR3 sequence is 14 residues long. Germline V gene lookup returns CDR1 LNHDA and CDR2 SQIVND (reference sequence). V lost 6 bases and J 1 base, leaving 13 bases between the germline ends. In DNA, the CDR3 is TGTGCCAGTAGCGCCACGGGACAATCCTACGAGCAGTACTTC. Protein: CASSATGQSYEQYF.

This rearrangement joins TRBV6-5 to TRBJ1-1, with D unresolved. Germline assignment: CDR1 MNHEY and CDR2 SVGAGI. Trimming shortened V by 0 bases and J by 0 bases, and 8 bases separated the two germline ends. The CDR3 runs 15 residues. CDR3 amino acids: CASSYSIQMNTEAFF. CDR3 coding DNA: TGTGCCAGCAGTTACTCGATACAGATGAACACTGAAGCTTTCTTT.